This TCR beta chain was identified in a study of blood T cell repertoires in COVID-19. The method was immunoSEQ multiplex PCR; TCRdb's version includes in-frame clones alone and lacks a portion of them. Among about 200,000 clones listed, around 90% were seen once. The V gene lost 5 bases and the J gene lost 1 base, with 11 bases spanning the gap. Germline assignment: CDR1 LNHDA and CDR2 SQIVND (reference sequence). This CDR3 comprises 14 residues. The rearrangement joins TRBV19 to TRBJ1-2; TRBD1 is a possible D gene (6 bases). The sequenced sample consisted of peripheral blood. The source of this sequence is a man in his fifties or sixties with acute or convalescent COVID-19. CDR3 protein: CASSAGAGNYGYTF. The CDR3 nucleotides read TGTGCCAGTAGTGCGGGGGCCGGTAACTATGGCTACACCTTC.